This is a list of T cell receptor beta chains from one sample in a study of CD8 T cells in Susac syndrome. TCRdb re-called the immunoSEQ multiplex PCR reads with MiXCR, one entry per CDR3 protein. The repertoire consists of 150,000 to 200,000 distinct CDR3 sequences, with 93% occurring once and the leading ten covering approximately 0.14%. The sample consisted of CD4+ T cells from PBMCs. These receptors all stem from a human donor in good health. CDR3s include the opening cysteine and the closing phenylalanine or tryptophan. A D gene is named only where the DNA matches it firmly. A clone size is listed for some rows: how often the clone was seen (once, few, many), or a class if it is expanded.

clone size | J gene | V gene | D gene | CDR3 protein | CDR3 DNA
- | TRBJ1-6 | TRBV20-1 | TRBD1 | CSARDPGQGGGSPLHF | TGCAGTGCTAGAGATCCGGGACAGGGGGGCGGATCACCCCTCCACTTT
- | TRBJ2-1 | TRBV5-8 | - | CASSLGINEQFF | TGTGCCAGCAGCTTGGGAATAAATGAGCAGTTCTTC
- | TRBJ2-5 | TRBV5-4 | TRBD1 | CASSGQGGYQETQYF | TGTGCCAGCAGTGGACAGGGGGGGTACCAAGAGACCCAGTACTTC
- | TRBJ2-1 | TRBV6-1 | TRBD2 | CASNEPGGESYNEQFF | TGTGCCAGCAACGAACCGGGGGGAGAAAGCTACAATGAGCAGTTCTTC
- | TRBJ2-3 | TRBV7-9 | - | CASSSTRGTDTQYF | TGTGCCAGCAGCTCCACACGAGGCACAGATACGCAGTATTTT
- | TRBJ2-1 | TRBV18 | TRBD1 | CASSPGTGFDNEQFF | TGTGCCAGCTCACCAGGGACAGGGTTTGACAATGAGCAGTTCTTC
- | TRBJ2-7 | TRBV7-9 | - | CALLDGSYEQYF | TGTGCCTTGCTGGACGGATCCTACGAGCAGTACTTC
- | TRBJ1-2 | TRBV6-4 | - | CASSDSPDNYGYTF | TGTGCCAGCAGTGACTCGCCGGATAACTATGGCTACACCTTC
- | TRBJ2-7 | TRBV3-1 | - | CASSQDRVEYEQYF | TGTGCCAGCAGTCAGGACCGGGTGGAATACGAGCAGTACTTC
- | TRBJ1-2 | TRBV4-1 | - | CASSQDPAASRGYTF | TGCGCCAGCAGCCAAGATCCGGCGGCCAGTCGTGGCTACACCTTC
- | TRBJ2-2 | TRBV9 | TRBD2 | CASSVRNAGRGELFF | TGTGCCAGCAGCGTAAGAAACGCCGGGAGGGGGGAGCTGTTTTTT
- | TRBJ1-6 | TRBV5-1 | - | CASSLLGVGNSPLHF | TGCGCCAGCAGCCTTTTAGGAGTTGGAAATTCACCCCTCCACTTT
- | TRBJ1-2 | TRBV14 | - | CASSPRLEGGYTF | TGTGCCAGCAGCCCTCGGCTGGAAGGGGGCTACACCTTC
- | TRBJ2-3 | TRBV6-2/TRBV6-3 | - | CASSLDMHTDTQYF | TGTGCCAGCAGTCTCGACATGCACACAGATACGCAGTATTTT
- | TRBJ2-7 | TRBV29-1 | - | CSATPGDLLREQYF | TGCAGCGCCACTCCGGGGGACTTACTCAGGGAGCAGTACTTC
- | TRBJ2-2 | TRBV6-1 | TRBD1 | CASNLKGAAGELFF | TGTGCCAGTAACCTTAAGGGGGCGGCCGGGGAGCTGTTTTTT
- | TRBJ1-5 | TRBV3-1 | - | CASSQLSNQPQHF | TGTGCCAGCAGCCAACTTAGCAATCAGCCCCAGCATTTT
- | TRBJ2-3 | TRBV6-5 | - | CASRKTGTDTQYF | TGTGCCAGCAGAAAGACGGGCACAGATACGCAGTATTTT
- | TRBJ2-7 | TRBV18 | TRBD2 | CASSQTSGGSYEQYF | TGTGCCAGCTCACAGACTAGCGGGGGATCCTACGAGCAGTACTTC
- | TRBJ2-7 | TRBV15 | - | CATSRDISYEQYF | TGTGCCACCAGCAGAGATATCTCCTACGAGCAGTACTTC
- | TRBJ2-3 | TRBV3-1 | TRBD1 | CASSQGQTAYTQYF | TGTGCCAGCAGCCAGGGACAGACTGCCTATACGCAGTATTTT
once | TRBJ2-6 | TRBV19 | - | CASSIAVYSGANVLTF | TGTGCCAGTAGTATAGCTGTATACTCTGGGGCCAACGTCCTGACTTTC
- | TRBJ2-7 | TRBV7-3 | TRBD2 | CASSLVSGGTYEQYF | TGTGCCAGCAGCTTAGTTAGCGGGGGTACCTACGAGCAGTACTTC
- | TRBJ2-5 | TRBV9 | TRBD2 | CASSVGNSGGAGQETQYF | TGTGCCAGCAGCGTAGGGAACAGCGGGGGGGCCGGGCAAGAGACCCAGTACTTC
- | TRBJ1-5 | TRBV12-3/TRBV12-4 | - | CASSLSLGFNQPQHF | TGTGCCAGCAGTTTAAGTTTAGGGTTCAATCAGCCCCAGCATTTT
- | TRBJ2-3 | TRBV24-1 | - | CATSDSTDTQYF | TGTGCCACCAGTGATTCCACAGATACGCAGTATTTT
- | TRBJ2-2 | TRBV5-5 | - | CASSFREYTGELFF | TGTGCCAGCAGCTTCAGGGAATACACCGGGGAGCTGTTTTTT
- | TRBJ1-2 | TRBV5-1 | - | CASSHQTEDYGYTF | TGCGCCAGCAGCCACCAGACAGAGGACTATGGCTACACCTTC
- | TRBJ2-3 | TRBV12-3/TRBV12-4 | - | CASTDPGPTDTQYF | TGTGCCAGCACTGACCCTGGGCCGACAGATACGCAGTATTTT
- | TRBJ1-5 | TRBV6-1 | - | CASMWTARGPQHF | TGTGCCAGCATGTGGACGGCGAGAGGGCCCCAGCATTTT
- | TRBJ1-4 | TRBV7-8 | - | CASSLSRAYHEKLFF | TGTGCCAGCAGCTTATCTCGGGCTTACCATGAAAAACTGTTTTTT
- | TRBJ1-3 | TRBV7-9 | - | CASSLEAGSTGNTIYF | TGTGCCAGCAGCTTAGAGGCGGGATCTACTGGAAACACCATATATTTT
- | TRBJ1-2 | TRBV18 | TRBD1 | CASSPPPGQGFGGYTF | TGTGCCAGCTCACCACCGCCAGGACAGGGGTTTGGCGGCTACACCTTC
- | TRBJ2-3 | TRBV20-1 | - | CSARASVRDTQYF | TGCAGTGCTAGAGCGAGCGTAAGAGATACGCAGTATTTT
- | TRBJ1-5 | TRBV29-1 | - | CSVSGGLSNQPQHF | TGCAGCGTGTCGGGGGGACTAAGCAATCAGCCCCAGCATTTT
- | TRBJ1-5 | TRBV9 | - | CASSVAQNQPQHF | TGTGCCAGCAGCGTAGCACAAAATCAGCCCCAGCATTTT
- | TRBJ2-5 | TRBV2 | - | CASTQETQYF | TGTGCCAGCACCCAAGAGACCCAGTACTTC
- | TRBJ1-2 | TRBV29-1 | - | CSVEAPTDYGYTF | TGCAGCGTTGAAGCCCCGACCGACTATGGCTACACCTTC
- | TRBJ1-5 | TRBV18 | - | CASSFLEDQPQHF | TGTGCCAGCTCATTCTTGGAAGATCAGCCCCAGCATTTT
- | TRBJ2-1 | TRBV6-5 | - | CASSYIGFDDEQFF | TGTGCCAGCAGTTACATAGGATTTGACGATGAGCAGTTCTTC
once | TRBJ1-2 | TRBV25-1 | - | CASSVGNYGYTF | TGTGCCAGCAGTGTGGGGAACTATGGCTACACCTTC
- | TRBJ1-1 | TRBV7-2 | - | CASSSQTALNTEAFF | TGTGCCAGCAGCTCCCAGACGGCTTTGAACACTGAAGCTTTCTTT
- | TRBJ1-1 | TRBV18 | - | CASSPQAPAANTEAFF | TGTGCCAGCTCACCACAGGCTCCAGCTGCCAACACTGAAGCTTTCTTT
- | TRBJ1-5 | TRBV2 | - | CASSAWDDNQPQHF | TGTGCCAGCAGCGCCTGGGACGACAATCAGCCCCAGCATTTT
once | TRBJ2-2 | TRBV7-2 | - | CASSLAGELFF | TGTGCCAGCAGCTTAGCCGGGGAGCTGTTTTTT
- | TRBJ2-5 | TRBV7-9 | - | CASSLARQGGETQYF | TGTGCCAGCAGCTTAGCGCGGCAGGGTGGAGAGACCCAGTACTTC
- | TRBJ1-1 | TRBV10-3 | TRBD1 | CAIKGQENTEAFF | TGTGCCATCAAGGGACAGGAGAACACTGAAGCTTTCTTT
few | TRBJ1-5 | TRBV6-1 | - | CASSRTAYSNQPQHF | TGTGCCAGCAGTCGGACAGCCTATAGCAATCAGCCCCAGCATTTT
- | TRBJ1-2 | TRBV29-1 | TRBD1 | CSVSLTGGYGYTF | TGCAGCGTTTCCTTAACAGGGGGCTATGGCTACACCTTC
- | TRBJ1-6 | TRBV11-2 | - | CASSFQGQPLHF | TGTGCCAGCAGCTTTCAGGGCCAGCCCCTCCACTTT
- | TRBJ2-2 | TRBV7-2 | - | CASTGAGDFTGELFF | TGTGCCAGCACAGGGGCAGGGGATTTCACCGGGGAGCTGTTTTTT
- | TRBJ2-1 | TRBV4-2 | TRBD2 | CASSQEGLVRGTEQFF | TGTGCCAGCAGCCAAGAGGGACTAGTAAGAGGCACTGAGCAGTTCTTC
once | TRBJ2-7 | TRBV15 | - | CATSRDRPGWGSYEQYF | TGTGCCACCAGCAGAGATCGTCCGGGGTGGGGATCCTACGAGCAGTACTTC
- | TRBJ2-3 | TRBV7-3 | - | CASSPKGGTPRVYF | TGTGCCAGCAGCCCTAAGGGGGGGACGCCTCGCGTCTATTTT
- | TRBJ1-1 | TRBV4-1 | - | CASSQVGGGQAAFF | TGCGCCAGCAGCCAAGTCGGCGGGGGGCAAGCAGCTTTCTTT
- | TRBJ1-2 | TRBV7-6 | - | CASSSSLSPSYGYTF | TGTGCCAGCAGCTCCTCGTTATCCCCTAGCTATGGCTACACCTTC
- | TRBJ2-7 | TRBV5-1 | TRBD2 | CASSAGEAGYEQYF | TGCGCCAGCAGCGCGGGGGAGGCTGGGTACGAGCAGTACTTC
- | TRBJ1-6 | TRBV20-1 | - | CSARPGQGSYNSPLHF | TGCAGTGCGCGACCGGGGCAGGGCTCCTATAATTCACCCCTCCACTTT
- | TRBJ1-1 | TRBV14 | - | CASSQDGAGMNTEAFF | TGTGCCAGCAGCCAAGATGGGGCAGGGATGAACACTGAAGCTTTCTTT
- | TRBJ1-2 | TRBV4-1 | TRBD1 | CASTPQGANYGYTF | TGCGCCAGCACCCCTCAGGGGGCTAACTATGGCTACACCTTC